Described below is a single T cell receptor (beta chain) sequence and its context. Antigen specificity is unknown. The sample is drawn from a study of siplizumab effects on memory and regulatory T cells. The CDR3 spans 12 residues. V lost 0 bases and J lost 13, with 8 bases in between. Per germline, CDR1 SGHKS and CDR2 YYEKEE (reference sequence). Study conclusions and caveats: Alloreactive sequences tracing back to unstimulated CD4+ memory cells were significantly reduced by siplizumab. A mean of about 72% of mappable alloreactive CD4+ clones were Treg-derived with siplizumab, compared with approximately 29% in controls.

Profiling relied on immunoSEQ multiplex PCR, and the TCRdb table lists in-frame clones only, not all of them. This table has about 82,000 clones, about 87% appearing once. The source is a human donor in good health. Specimen: Tregs sorted from blood. The chain combines TRBV5-5 with TRBJ1-6; D remains unclear. CDR3 DNA sequence: TGTGCCAGCAGCTTGGGAGGAGGGCCCCTCCACTTT. This encodes CASSLGGGPLHF.